The 2 T cell receptor beta chains presented below share a single source sample, sequenced in a study of cytomegalovirus exposure and HLA in healthy donors. Amplification used 60 Vbeta primers and 13 Jbeta primers. Clones were read by immunoSEQ multiplex PCR, and TCRdb kept only the in-frame ones, dropping some. This table has approximately 170,000 clones, roughly four fifths appearing once. Sequenced: PBMCs. The receptors shown here come from a man aged 45-65 years in good health and CMV-seropositive.

The V gene is TRBV28, the J gene TRBJ2-3, with D uncertain. The germline gives CDR1 MDHEN, CDR2 SYDVKM. V dropped 7 bases and J dropped 0 bases, with 11 bases sitting between them. CDR3 size: 14 residues. For the CDR3, the DNA is TGTGCCAGCATCTACAGTGCTAGCACAGATACGCAGTATTTT. Its protein is CASIYSASTDTQYF.

The chain uses TRBV6-6 and TRBJ1-5; 7 nucleotides agree with TRBD1. Unmatched junction bases numbered 3, after V lost 8 bases and J lost 2 bases. The length of the CDR3 is 13 residues. CDR1 and CDR2 from the germline V gene are MNHNY and SVGAGI (reference sequence). CDR3 in amino acids: CASCTGGNQPQHF. CDR3 DNA sequence: TGTGCCAGCTGTACAGGGGGCAATCAGCCCCAGCATTTT.